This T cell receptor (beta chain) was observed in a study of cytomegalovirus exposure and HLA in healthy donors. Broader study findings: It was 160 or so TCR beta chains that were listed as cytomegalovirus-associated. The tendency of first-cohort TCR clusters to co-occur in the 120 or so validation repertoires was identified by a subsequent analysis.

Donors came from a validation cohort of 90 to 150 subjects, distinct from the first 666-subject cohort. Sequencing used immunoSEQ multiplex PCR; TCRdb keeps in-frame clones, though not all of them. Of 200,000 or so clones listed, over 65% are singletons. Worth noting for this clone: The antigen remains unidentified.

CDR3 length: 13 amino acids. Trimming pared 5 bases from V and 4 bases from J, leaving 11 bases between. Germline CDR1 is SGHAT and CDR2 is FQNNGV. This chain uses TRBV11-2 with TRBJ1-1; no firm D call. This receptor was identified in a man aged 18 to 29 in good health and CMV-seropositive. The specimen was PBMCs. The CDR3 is CASSPTWATEAFF. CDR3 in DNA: TGTGCCAGCAGCCCAACGTGGGCCACTGAAGCTTTCTTT. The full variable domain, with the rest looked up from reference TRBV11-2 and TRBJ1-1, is EAGVAQSPRYKIIEKRQSVAFWCNPISGHATLYWYQQILGQGPKLLIQFQNNGVVDDSQLPKDRFSAERLKGVDSTLKIQPAKLEDSAVYLCASSPTWATEAFFGQGTRLTVV.